The entry below describes one TCR beta chain. Its antigen is undetermined. CDR3 length: 17 amino acids. V shed 2 bases, J shed 4 bases, and the junction held 8 bases outside the gene matches. The germline V gene has CDR1 SGHRS and CDR2 YFSETQ. With 60 Vbeta and 13 Jbeta primers, the PCR was carried out. Repertoires were generated with immunoSEQ multiplex PCR, while TCRdb's copy carries only in-frame clones and drops some. The sample consists of about 97,000 clones, about four fifths of them appearing once. The record originates from a study of cytomegalovirus exposure and HLA in healthy donors. General study points: Later on, a genetic analysis was performed. It linked a missense variant in DCLRE1C with V- and J-gene trimming of TCR beta.

The TCR sequence derives from a woman between 35 and 50 years old in good health and CMV-seronegative. The sample comprised PBMCs. J is TRBJ2-7 and V is TRBV5-1, with 14 nucleotides matching TRBD2. In DNA, the CDR3 is TGCGCCAGCAGCTTTACCTCTGGGACTAGCGGGAGTTACGAGCAGTACTTC. As protein: CASSFTSGTSGSYEQYF.